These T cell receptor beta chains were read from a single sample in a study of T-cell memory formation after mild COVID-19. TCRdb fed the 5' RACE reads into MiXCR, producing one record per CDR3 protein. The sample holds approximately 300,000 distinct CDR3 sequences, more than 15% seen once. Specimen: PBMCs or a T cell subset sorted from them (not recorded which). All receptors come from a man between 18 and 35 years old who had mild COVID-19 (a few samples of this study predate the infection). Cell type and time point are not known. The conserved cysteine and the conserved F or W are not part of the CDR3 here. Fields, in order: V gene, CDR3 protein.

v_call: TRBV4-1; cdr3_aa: ASSQGVGSEKLF
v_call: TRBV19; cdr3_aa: ASSILRTANTGELF
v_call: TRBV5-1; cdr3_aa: ASSSSAGTLSYEQY
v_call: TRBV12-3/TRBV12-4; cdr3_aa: ASTPTANWGYT
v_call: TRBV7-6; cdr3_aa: ASSLVLGGGEETQY
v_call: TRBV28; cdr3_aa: ASSLWGSGGGSDTQY
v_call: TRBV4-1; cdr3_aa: ASSQDVPLTNEKLF
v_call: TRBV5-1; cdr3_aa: ASSPPGTGGAEQF
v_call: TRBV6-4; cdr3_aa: ASSKRAPIGTGELF
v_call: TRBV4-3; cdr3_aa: ASSQVIKTDRDTGELF
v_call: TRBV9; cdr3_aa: ASSAQPNTEAF
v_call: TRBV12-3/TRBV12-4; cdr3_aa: ASSFEGTPRGGYT
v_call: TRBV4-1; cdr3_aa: ASSQGLDRGHEKLF
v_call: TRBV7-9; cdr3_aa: ASNPRANANTGELF
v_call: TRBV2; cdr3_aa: ASSPERGGYNEQF
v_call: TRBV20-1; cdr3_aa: SASSGGSGRAHQPQH
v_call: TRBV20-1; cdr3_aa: SARGLGGDPYNEQF
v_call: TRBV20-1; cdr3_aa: SARARSHLYEQY
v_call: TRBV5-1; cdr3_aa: ASSPAGGTGDEQF
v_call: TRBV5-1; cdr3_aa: ASNLRSGRPLRDTQY
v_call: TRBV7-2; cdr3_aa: ASSLHSAVADTQY
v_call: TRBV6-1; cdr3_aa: ASSEAGTDGVNTIY
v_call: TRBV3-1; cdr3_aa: ASSPLAGPAEAF
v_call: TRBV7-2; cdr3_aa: ASSFRPSPGELF
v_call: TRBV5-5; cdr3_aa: ASSFSEQPQH
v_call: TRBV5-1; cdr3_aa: ASSFTGNYGYT
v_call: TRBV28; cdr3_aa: ASSKTDQKEQF
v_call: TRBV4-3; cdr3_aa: ASSQALAGYTGELF
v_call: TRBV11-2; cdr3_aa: ASSRPILNGYT
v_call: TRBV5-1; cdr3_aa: ASSLQGAHYGYT
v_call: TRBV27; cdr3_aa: ASTWGGRSYEQY
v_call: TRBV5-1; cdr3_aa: ASSWVASRGTEAF
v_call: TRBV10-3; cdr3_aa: AISGTSGSGTQY